This is a list of T cell receptor beta chains from one sample in a study of TIL therapy for anti-PD-1-resistant metastatic lung cancer. The table came from immunoSEQ multiplex PCR; TCRdb's copy has only in-frame clones and leaves some out. The sample holds about 47,000 clones, around 86% seen once. Sequenced material: blood, taken at baseline. All receptors come from a person between 25 and 79 years old with non-small cell lung cancer. Each CDR3 is given with its conserved first and last residue. D genes are given only for firm matches. Only part of the rows carry a size: once, few, many, or a class if the clone is expanded.

D,V,J,size,CDR3,DNA
NA,TRBV28,TRBJ2-7,NA,CASRAVTSYEQYF,TGTGCCAGCAGGGCCGTTACGAGTTACGAGCAGTACTTC
TRBD1,TRBV5-1,TRBJ1-6,few,CASSGTAAYSPLHF,TGCGCCAGCAGTGGGACAGCCGCCTATTCACCCCTCCACTTT
NA,TRBV7-9,TRBJ2-5,NA,CASSLAGARVETQYF,TGTGCCAGCAGCTTAGCGGGGGCGCGTGTGGAGACCCAGTACTTC
NA,TRBV6-5,TRBJ1-2,NA,CASSYSGGLYGYTF,TGTGCCAGCAGTTACTCGGGCGGTCTCTATGGCTACACCTTC
NA,TRBV24-1,TRBJ2-2,NA,CATSDLGLKSGTGELFF,TGTGCCACCAGTGATTTGGGTCTTAAGTCGGGCACCGGGGAGCTGTTTTTT
TRBD2,TRBV7-7,TRBJ2-5,NA,CASSLDGGGAETQYF,TGTGCCAGCAGCTTAGACGGCGGGGGGGCCGAGACCCAGTACTTC
TRBD2,TRBV6-5,TRBJ2-3,NA,CASSLLAGSSTDTQYF,TGTGCCAGCAGTTTACTAGCGGGGTCTAGCACAGATACGCAGTATTTT
TRBD1,TRBV5-6,TRBJ1-2,once,CASSPTGLGVGYTF,TGTGCCAGCAGCCCGACAGGGCTAGGGGTTGGCTACACCTTC
NA,TRBV28,TRBJ2-3,NA,CASSLSDRRDTQYF,TGTGCCAGCAGTTTAAGTGACCGGAGGGATACGCAGTATTTT
TRBD1,TRBV4-1,TRBJ2-5,NA,CASSQGSGQGFGETQYF,TGCGCCAGCAGCCAAGGGTCGGGACAGGGGTTCGGAGAGACCCAGTACTTC